Listed below are T cell receptor beta chains from one sample, sequenced in a study of CD8 T cells in ankylosing spondylitis. TCRdb ran MiXCR on the 5' RACE reads and lists one entry per CDR3 protein. The sample comprises 80,000 to 90,000 distinct CDR3 sequences, 27% of which are singletons, and approximately 59% rests with the top ten. Sequences were obtained from blood, either unsorted or a sorted T cell fraction (not recorded which). Source of these receptors: a male donor with ankylosing spondylitis or in good health (not recorded which). CDR3s include the opening cysteine and the closing phenylalanine or tryptophan. The order of the fields is J gene, clone size, V gene, CDR3 length, D gene, CDR3 protein, CDR3 DNA. A D gene is named only where the DNA matches it firmly. Only part of the rows carry a size: once, few, many, or a class if the clone is expanded.

TRBJ2-3,-,TRBV12-3/TRBV12-4,14,TRBD1,CASTPRGRTDTQYF,TGTGCCAGCACGCCCAGGGGGCGCACAGATACGCAGTATTTT
TRBJ2-7,few,TRBV5-1,15,-,CASSLTSMGGDEQYF,TGCGCCAGCAGCCTAACTTCTATGGGCGGGGACGAGCAGTACTTC
TRBJ1-5,many,TRBV20-1,17,-,CSASMYRVRPGYQPQHF,TGCAGTGCTAGTATGTACCGGGTACGGCCAGGTTATCAGCCCCAGCATTTT
TRBJ1-1,-,TRBV11-2,17,-,CASSFGLGAGMNTEAFF,TGTGCCAGCAGCTTTGGCCTTGGGGCAGGGATGAACACTGAAGCTTTCTTT
TRBJ2-1,many,TRBV12-3/TRBV12-4,13,TRBD2,CASSPQAGDEQFF,TGTGCCAGCAGTCCCCAAGCGGGAGATGAGCAGTTCTTC
TRBJ2-5,-,TRBV7-9,16,-,CASSFRSGRTKETQYF,TGTGCCAGCAGCTTTAGAAGCGGCCGTACCAAAGAGACCCAGTACTTC
TRBJ2-1,-,TRBV20-1,19,TRBD2,CSARGLGLAEDSSYNEQFF,TGCAGTGCTAGAGGCCTAGGACTAGCGGAAGACAGCTCCTACAATGAGCAGTTCTTC
TRBJ2-1,-,TRBV5-1,17,-,CASSLEGAGSSYNEQFF,TGCGCCAGCTCCCTGGAAGGGGCGGGAAGCTCCTACAATGAGCAGTTCTTC
TRBJ1-2,few,TRBV5-1,14,-,CASSPTVENYGYTF,TGCGCCAGCAGCCCGACAGTGGAAAACTATGGCTACACCTTC
TRBJ2-7,-,TRBV29-1,11,TRBD2,CSGGGSYEQYF,TGCAGCGGCGGGGGCTCCTACGAGCAGTACTTC
TRBJ2-4,-,TRBV5-1,14,TRBD1,CASSFDRVKNIQYF,TGCGCCAGCAGCTTCGACAGGGTCAAAAACATTCAGTACTTC
TRBJ2-3,few,TRBV12-3/TRBV12-4,18,TRBD2,CASSLGPLGTSGTDTQYF,TGTGCCAGCAGTTTAGGCCCATTGGGGACTAGCGGCACAGATACGCAGTATTTT
TRBJ1-1,-,TRBV5-1,16,TRBD1,CASSKFRQGADTEAFF,TGCGCCAGCAGTAAGTTCCGACAGGGCGCAGACACTGAAGCTTTCTTT
TRBJ2-7,few,TRBV5-1,12,-,CASSPDLYEQYF,TGCGCCAGCAGCCCGGACTTATACGAGCAGTACTTC
TRBJ2-5,few,TRBV20-1,14,-,CSASVASTTGTQYF,TGCAGTGCTAGTGTGGCTAGCACAACGGGGACCCAGTACTTC
TRBJ2-1,-,TRBV4-1,14,-,CASSHYGQKNEQFF,TGCGCCAGCAGCCACTACGGACAGAAGAATGAGCAGTTCTTC
TRBJ2-2,few,TRBV3-1,17,-,CASSQDLRAPNTGELFF,TGTGCCAGCAGCCAAGATCTGAGAGCACCGAACACCGGGGAGCTGTTTTTT
TRBJ1-1,-,TRBV12-3/TRBV12-4,14,-,CASGRQTMNTEAFF,TGTGCCAGCGGGAGACAGACCATGAACACTGAAGCTTTCTTT
TRBJ1-6,-,TRBV27,16,TRBD1,CASSSLDRIRSSPLHF,TGTGCCAGCAGTTCACTGGACAGGATTCGCAGTTCACCCCTCCACTTT
TRBJ2-3,-,TRBV20-1,15,TRBD2,CSARPEREPQDTQYF,TGCAGTGCTAGACCCGAGCGGGAGCCACAAGATACGCAGTATTTT
TRBJ2-1,-,TRBV9,15,-,CASSVAEGPYNEQFF,TGTGCCAGCAGCGTAGCGGAGGGGCCCTACAATGAGCAGTTCTTC
TRBJ1-5,-,TRBV29-1,13,-,CSACLDSNQPQHF,TGCAGCGCCTGCCTCGATAGCAATCAGCCCCAGCATTTT
TRBJ2-1,-,TRBV5-1,13,TRBD2,CASKVAGGDEQFF,TGCGCCAGCAAGGTGGCGGGAGGGGATGAGCAGTTCTTC
TRBJ2-1,-,TRBV18,16,TRBD1,CASSPAQGARYNEQFF,TGTGCCAGCTCACCGGCACAGGGGGCGCGGTACAATGAGCAGTTCTTC
TRBJ1-5,few,TRBV18,13,-,CASSAVSNQPQHF,TGTGCCAGCTCAGCGGTTAGCAATCAGCCCCAGCATTTT
TRBJ1-4,-,TRBV29-1,13,-,CSGGPATNEKLFF,TGCAGCGGGGGGCCCGCAACTAATGAAAAACTGTTTTTT
TRBJ2-7,few,TRBV12-3/TRBV12-4,15,-,CASRRTDLNLYEQYF,TGTGCCAGCAGAAGGACAGACCTAAACCTCTACGAGCAGTACTTC
TRBJ1-2,-,TRBV29-1,12,TRBD1,CSAYYRGDGYTF,TGCAGCGCCTACTACAGGGGCGATGGCTACACCTTC
TRBJ2-5,few,TRBV6-6,12,-,CASSRPMETQYF,TGTGCCAGCAGTAGGCCCATGGAGACCCAGTACTTC
TRBJ2-1,-,TRBV5-1,16,TRBD2,CASGTSGIRAYNEQFF,TGCGCCAGCGGGACTAGCGGGATCAGGGCCTACAATGAGCAGTTCTTC
TRBJ2-3,-,TRBV20-1,16,-,CSARDQGTPRGDTQYF,TGCAGTGCTAGAGATCAGGGGACCCCGCGAGGTGATACGCAGTATTTT
TRBJ2-7,-,TRBV10-2,15,-,CASSGGLPTSYEQYF,TGCGCCAGCAGTGGGGGACTTCCTACCTCCTACGAGCAGTACTTC
TRBJ1-2,few,TRBV5-5,14,-,CASSLDGGKGSYTF,TGTGCCAGCAGCTTGGACGGCGGCAAAGGGAGCTACACCTTC
TRBJ2-4,-,TRBV5-5,15,-,CASSLDERAKNIQYF,TGTGCCAGCAGCTTGGACGAGAGAGCCAAAAACATTCAGTACTTC
TRBJ2-1,-,TRBV18,13,TRBD2,CASSRGGSNEQFF,TGTGCCAGCTCACGGGGAGGGAGCAATGAGCAGTTCTTC
TRBJ2-1,-,TRBV7-3,14,-,CASSPGGTYNEQFF,TGTGCCAGCAGCCCAGGTGGCACCTACAATGAGCAGTTCTTC
TRBJ2-7,once,TRBV18,14,-,CASSRYREAYEQYF,TGTGCCAGCTCACGGTACAGGGAAGCCTACGAGCAGTACTTC
TRBJ2-3,many,TRBV20-1,15,TRBD1,CSARGQQGATDTQYF,TGCAGTGCTAGGGGCCAACAGGGGGCCACAGATACGCAGTATTTT
TRBJ2-7,few,TRBV20-1,15,-,CSARREAKNSYEQYF,TGCAGTGCTAGAAGGGAGGCCAAGAACTCCTACGAGCAGTACTTC
TRBJ1-5,few,TRBV18,14,TRBD1,CASSPNRGDQPQHF,TGTGCCAGCTCTCCAAACAGGGGTGATCAGCCCCAGCATTTT
TRBJ2-2,-,TRBV5-6,13,-,CATGIPNTGELFF,TGTGCCACCGGGATTCCGAACACCGGGGAGCTGTTTTTT
TRBJ2-2,few,TRBV5-1,15,TRBD1,CASSSGQGGIRELFF,TGCGCCAGCAGCTCGGGACAGGGAGGTATCCGGGAGCTGTTTTTT
TRBJ2-6,few,TRBV12-3/TRBV12-4,16,-,CASSFRGAGGANVLTF,TGTGCCAGCAGTTTCCGGGGGGCGGGTGGGGCCAACGTCCTGACTTTC
TRBJ2-1,-,TRBV5-5,14,-,CASSTLWGDNEQFF,TGTGCCAGCAGCACCTTGTGGGGGGATAATGAGCAGTTCTTC
TRBJ2-4,-,TRBV5-1,15,-,CASSLDGFAKNIQYF,TGCGCCAGCAGCTTGGACGGGTTTGCCAAAAACATTCAGTACTTC
TRBJ2-3,-,TRBV5-1,15,-,CASSIDSPRVDTQYF,TGCGCCAGCAGCATCGACAGTCCGAGGGTGGATACGCAGTATTTT
TRBJ2-4,few,TRBV4-2,15,-,CASSQAWLAKNIQYF,TGTGCCAGCAGCCAAGCCTGGCTAGCCAAAAACATTCAGTACTTC
TRBJ2-1,-,TRBV5-1,16,TRBD2,CASSLRAGVTYNEQFF,TGCGCCAGCAGCTTGAGAGCGGGAGTGACCTACAATGAGCAGTTCTTC
TRBJ1-1,few,TRBV5-1,14,TRBD1,CASSAGTGGTEAFF,TGCGCCAGCAGTGCCGGGACAGGGGGTACTGAAGCTTTCTTT
TRBJ1-4,-,TRBV15,15,-,CATSAYSRAREKLFF,TGTGCCACCAGCGCCTACAGCAGGGCTCGAGAAAAACTGTTTTTT
TRBJ2-3,-,TRBV12-3/TRBV12-4,11,-,CASSLSIMQYF,TGTGCCAGCAGTTTATCTATCATGCAGTATTTT
TRBJ2-7,few,TRBV4-1,15,TRBD2,CASRTIAGSYYEQYF,TGCGCCAGCAGGACGATAGCGGGATCTTATTACGAGCAGTACTTC
TRBJ1-2,-,TRBV5-1,14,TRBD1,CASSYGQENYGYTF,TGCGCCAGCAGCTATGGACAGGAGAACTATGGCTACACCTTC
TRBJ2-5,few,TRBV7-6,17,TRBD1,CASSYLQGVSYQETQYF,TGTGCCAGCAGCTACCTCCAGGGGGTGTCCTACCAAGAGACCCAGTACTTC
TRBJ1-2,-,TRBV4-1,14,-,CASSQGSGDYGYTF,TGCGCCAGCAGCCAAGGTTCAGGGGACTATGGCTACACCTTC